The 5 T cell receptor beta chains reported below all come from one sample, sequenced in a study of post-analysis software for immune sequencing data. The TCR beta cDNA libraries carried unique molecular identifiers. TCRdb reprocessed the PCR reads via MiXCR and lists one record per CDR3 protein. The sample has 160,000 or so distinct CDR3 sequences; 36% are singletons. The sequenced sample was blood, obtained after autologous hematopoietic stem cell transplantation. The source is a girl aged 10 to 17 with multiple sclerosis.

The V call is TRBV24-1, the J call TRBJ2-3; 8 nucleotides line up with TRBD1. This CDR3 contains 16 residues. J gave up 2 bases and V 4 bases, and 7 bases lay outside the gene matches. The germline V gene encodes CDR1 KGHDR and CDR2 SFDVKD. In DNA form, the CDR3 reads TGTGCCACCAGTGACCCGGGACAGGAAAACACAGATACGCAGTATTTT. Translated: CATSDPGQENTDTQYF.

The chain combines TRBV6-1 with TRBJ2-1, with 13 bases that match TRBD2. V was clipped by 6 bases and J by 0 bases; unmatched bases: 11. In germline, CDR1 is MNHNS, CDR2 SASEGT. This CDR3 has 19 residues. The CDR3 sequence: CASSKILAGGSSSYNEQFF. Here the CDR3 DNA reads TGTGCCAGCAGCAAAATACTAGCGGGAGGGTCGAGCTCCTACAATGAGCAGTTCTTC.

The chain is built from TRBV4-2 and TRBJ1-6; a weak D match, TRBD1 (5 bases). Trimming took off 0 bases at V and 8 bases at J, with 11 bases between the two ends. The length of the CDR3 is 15 residues. In germline, CDR1 is LGHNA, CDR2 YNFKEQ. The CDR3 reads CASSQDFGAHSPLHF. CDR3 DNA: TGTGCCAGCAGCCAAGATTTCGGGGCTCATTCACCCCTCCACTTT.

In its sample, this clonotype was seen a few times. This rearrangement joins TRBV20-1 to TRBJ1-1; 9 bases agree with TRBD1. V gave up 0 bases and J gave up 7 bases; unmatched junction bases: 9. Per the germline V gene, CDR1 is DFQATT and CDR2 is SNEGSKA (reference sequence). The CDR3 sequence is 15 residues long. In DNA form, the CDR3 reads TGCAGTGCTAGAGATACCTCTCCGGGACAGGGTGAAGCTTTCTTT. It is translated as CSARDTSPGQGEAFF.

J is TRBJ2-2 and V is TRBV29-1, with D unclear. The V gene lost 5 bases and the J gene lost 2 bases, with 6 bases spanning the gap. Germline assignment: CDR1 SQVTM and CDR2 ANQGSEA. The CDR3 loop spans 12 amino acids. The CDR3 protein is CSVKSNTGELFF. The CDR3 coding sequence is TGCAGCGTTAAGTCAAACACCGGGGAGCTGTTTTTT.